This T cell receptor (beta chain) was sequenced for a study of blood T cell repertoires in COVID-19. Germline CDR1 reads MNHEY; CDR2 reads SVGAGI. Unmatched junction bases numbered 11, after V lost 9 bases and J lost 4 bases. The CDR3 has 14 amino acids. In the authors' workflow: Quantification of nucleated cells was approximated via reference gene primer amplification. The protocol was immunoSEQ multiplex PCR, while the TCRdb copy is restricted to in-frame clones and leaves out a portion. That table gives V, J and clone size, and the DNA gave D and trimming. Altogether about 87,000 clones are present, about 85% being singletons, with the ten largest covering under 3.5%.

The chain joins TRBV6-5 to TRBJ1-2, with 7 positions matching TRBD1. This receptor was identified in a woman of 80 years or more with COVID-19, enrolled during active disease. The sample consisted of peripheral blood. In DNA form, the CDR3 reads TGTGCCAGTACCCTCCGGACAGGTCTCTATGGCTACACCTTC. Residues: CASTLRTGLYGYTF.